This TCR beta chain derives from a study of Tregs in tolerant kidney transplant recipients. Trimming removed 3 bases at V and 0 bases at J, with 18 bases between. The CDR3 contains 19 residues. Germline CDR1 KGHSH, CDR2 LQKENI. Of note for this clone: The antigen is not known. With the read ending 3 residues before the CDR3 end, the germline J gene is used to fill in that end. At the DNA level, this CDR3 is encoded by other sequences in the same sample as well.

Mixed chimerism was transient after nonmyeloablative marrow transplants from related graft donors. Unstimulated Tregs (CD4+CD25+CD127-) and CD4+CD25- non-Tregs were sorted from PBMCs. Notes on the study in general: Validation in larger populations is needed because few patients were studied. Tregs expanded with activated donor B cells seemed most donor-specific. Donor-specific Treg expansion exceeded global Treg expansion in tolerant patients, suggesting antigen drive.

Repertoires were generated with immunoSEQ multiplex PCR, while TCRdb's copy carries only in-frame clones and drops some. Across under 30,000 clones, the top ten clones capture 3.5% to 4.5% of the sample. Specimen: CD4+ T cells from blood (PBMCs), collected 6 months after the transplant. This chain joins TRBV18 and TRBJ2-6; D unresolved. This clonotype was obtained from a human patient who received a combined kidney and bone marrow transplant. The graft donor may be the source of some T cells. The sequenced CDR3 bases are TGTGCCAGCTCACCCCCCGCCAGGAAGGGCCTCTCTGGGGCCAACGTC. Its translation is CASSPPARKGLSGANV. The entire CDR3 is CASSPPARKGLSGANVLTF. The complete variable domain, with remaining parts taken from reference TRBV18 and TRBJ2-6, reads NAGVMQNPRHLVRRRGQEARLRCSPMKGHSHVYWYRQLPEEGLKFMVYLQKENIIDESGMPKERFSAEFPKEGPSILRIQQVVRGDSAAYFCASSPPARKGLSGANVLTFGAGSRLTVL.